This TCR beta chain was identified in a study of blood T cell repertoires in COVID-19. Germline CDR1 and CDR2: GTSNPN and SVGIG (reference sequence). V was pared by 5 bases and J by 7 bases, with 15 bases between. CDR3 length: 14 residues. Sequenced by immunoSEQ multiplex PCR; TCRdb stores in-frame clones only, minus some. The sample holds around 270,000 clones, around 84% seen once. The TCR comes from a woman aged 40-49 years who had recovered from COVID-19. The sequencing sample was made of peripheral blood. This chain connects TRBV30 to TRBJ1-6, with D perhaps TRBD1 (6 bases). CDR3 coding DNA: TGTGCCTGGTTACAGGGCAATGGGAATTCACCCCTCCACTTT. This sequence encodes CAWLQGNGNSPLHF.